This T cell receptor beta chain emerged from a study of blood T cell repertoires in COVID-19. Here immunoSEQ multiplex PCR was the method, and the copy in TCRdb shows in-frame clones only, minus some. The top ten clones hold under 6.5% of a sample with 250,000 or so clones, approximately 87% of them seen once. The CDR3 extends over 16 amino acids. Germline V CDR1 and CDR2: GTSNPN, SVGIG (reference sequence). V lost 1 base and J lost 3; bases outside the gene matches: 8. This chain uses TRBV30 with TRBJ2-7, with 11 nucleotides matching TRBD2. The sequenced sample was peripheral blood. This sequence originates from a man in his sixties with acute or convalescent COVID-19. The DNA of the CDR3 is TGTGCCTGGAGTGCCGGGCGGACTAGCGGGCTCTACGAGCAGTACTTC. It codes for CAWSAGRTSGLYEQYF.